This TCR beta chain was captured by sequencing in a study of response to subunit inactivated influenza vaccine. The CDR3 is made up of 15 amino acids. J gave up 6 bases and V 1 base, and 3 bases lay outside the gene matches. Via MiXCR, TCRdb re-called the RT-PCR reads, giving one row per CDR3 protein. The sample yields about 650,000 distinct CDR3 sequences, around 14% seen once. This material consisted of PBMCs from blood, taken about 13 days after vaccination. The receptor's source is a man aged 50 to 60 who received an inactivated influenza vaccine. This chain connects TRBV12-3 or TRBV12-4 to TRBJ2-2; 9 positions match TRBD1. CDR3 sequence reads: CASSLEQGASGELFF. CDR3 nucleotide sequence: TGTGCCAGCAGTTTAGAACAGGGGGCATCCGGGGAGCTGTTTTTT.